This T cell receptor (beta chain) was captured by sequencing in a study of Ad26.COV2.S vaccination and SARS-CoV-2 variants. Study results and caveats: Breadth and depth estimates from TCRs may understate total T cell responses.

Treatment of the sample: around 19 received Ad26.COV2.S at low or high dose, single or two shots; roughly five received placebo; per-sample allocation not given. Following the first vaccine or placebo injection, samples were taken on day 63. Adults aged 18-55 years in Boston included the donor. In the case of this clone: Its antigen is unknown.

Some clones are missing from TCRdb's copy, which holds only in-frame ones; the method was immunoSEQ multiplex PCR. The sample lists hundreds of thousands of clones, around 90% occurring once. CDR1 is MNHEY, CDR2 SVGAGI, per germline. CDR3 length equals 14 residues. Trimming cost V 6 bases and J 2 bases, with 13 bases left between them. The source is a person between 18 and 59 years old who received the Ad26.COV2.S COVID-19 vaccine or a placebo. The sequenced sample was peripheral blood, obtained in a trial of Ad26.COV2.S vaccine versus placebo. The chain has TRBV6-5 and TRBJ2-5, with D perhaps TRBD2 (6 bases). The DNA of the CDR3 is TGTGCCAGCAGGCAACGGGGGAAGCAAGAGACCCAGTACTTC. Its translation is CASRQRGKQETQYF.